This TCR beta chain was sequenced during a study of immune evolution from preneoplasia to lung adenocarcinoma. General observations from the study: Clonality was highest in normal lung, lower in later-stage lesions apparently. Normal lung had the highest top T cell clone frequencies.

The CDR3 loop spans 16 amino acids. J gave up 7 bases and V 0 bases, and 6 bases lay outside the gene matches. Germline V CDR1 and CDR2: GTSNPN, SVGIG (reference sequence). About this clone: Its specificity is unknown.

Sequencing was performed with immunoSEQ multiplex PCR; in TCRdb, only in-frame clones are kept and a portion is missing. The table has fewer than 9,000 clones, around 78% seen once. Each case's diagnosis was confirmed by two pathologists on H&E. The sample was FFPE adjacent normal lung tissue. The receptor comes from a person in their 70s with lung adenocarcinoma. This rearrangement joins TRBV30 to TRBJ2-7; 16 bases fit TRBD2. CDR3 DNA: TGTGCCTGGAGTGTACAGGGACTAGCGGGAGGGCGGGAGCAGTACTTC. Protein product: CAWSVQGLAGGREQYF.